This T cell receptor (beta chain) originates from a study of T cell changes during pregnancy in multiple sclerosis. CDR1 and CDR2 (germline): SGHNT, YYREEE (reference sequence). This CDR3 region has 14 residues. Trimming removed 3 bases at V and 10 bases at J, with 14 bases between. The method was immunoSEQ multiplex PCR; TCRdb's version includes in-frame clones alone and lacks a portion of them. The sample has more than 75,000 clones, 94% seen once; the top ten hold 2.5%. The material was peripheral blood, obtained in the third trimester of pregnancy. The rearrangement uses TRBV5-4 and TRBJ1-6; D may be TRBD1 (6 bases). The clonotype comes from a female donor with multiple sclerosis, enrolled in a pregnancy study. The DNA for the CDR3 is TGTGCCAGCAGCTCCAACAGGGTCGGCTCACCCCTCCACTTT. Translating gives CASSSNRVGSPLHF.